Below are 10 T cell receptor beta chains sequenced from a single sample in a study of technical replicates of blood from a handful of donors. The protocol was immunoSEQ multiplex PCR, while the TCRdb copy is restricted to in-frame clones and leaves out a portion. The data contain 55,000 to 80,000 clones, roughly 98% of them singletons. The sequencing sample was made of T cells isolated from PBMCs. The receptor source for this set is a human donor in good health.

J is TRBJ2-3 and V is TRBV9, with 8 bases lining up with TRBD2. The CDR3 spans 15 residues. Trimming took 6 bases from V and 2 from J; bases not matched to a gene: 8. CDR1 and CDR2 (germline): SGDLS, YYNGEE. The CDR3 coding sequence is TGTGCCAGCACCTTTAGCGGGACACCCACAGATACGCAGTATTTT. The encoded protein is CASTFSGTPTDTQYF.

The V call is TRBV28, the J call TRBJ2-1; 14 bases match TRBD2. V lost 4 bases and J lost 1; bases outside the gene matches: 6. CDR1 MDHEN and CDR2 SYDVKM come from the germline V gene. The CDR3 loop spans 18 amino acids. CDR3 residues: CASSSGTSGRKSYNEQFF. CDR3 bases: TGTGCCAGCAGTTCCGGGACTAGCGGGAGAAAATCCTACAATGAGCAGTTCTTC.

J is TRBJ2-1 and V is TRBV5-1; D remains unclear. Trimming shortened V by 4 bases and J by 7 bases, and 24 bases separated the two germline ends. The germline CDR1 and CDR2 sequences are SGHRS and YFSETQ. The CDR3 has 17 residues. The CDR3: CASSQPVEPQLRNEQFF. The CDR3 DNA reads as TGCGCCAGCAGCCAACCCGTTGAGCCGCAACTTCGTAATGAGCAGTTCTTC. Full variable domain (rest looked up from reference TRBV5-1 and TRBJ2-1): KAGVTQTPRYLIKTRGQQVTLSCSPISGHRSVSWYQQTPGQGLQFLFEYFSETQRNKGNFPGRFSGRQFSNSRSEMNVSTLELGDSALYLCASSQPVEPQLRNEQFFGPGTRLTVL.

The V call is TRBV4-2, the J call TRBJ1-2; unclear D gene. The length of the CDR3 is 15 residues. The V gene lost 1 base and the J gene lost 4 bases, with 13 bases spanning the gap. Germline lookup yields CDR1 LGHNA and CDR2 YNFKEQ. CDR3 DNA: TGTGCCAGCAGCCAAGTATCGGGGAATCTCTATGGCTACACCTTC. Its protein is CASSQVSGNLYGYTF.

This chain joins TRBV13 and TRBJ2-3, with 14 bases identical to TRBD2. V lost 6 bases, J lost 4 bases, and 3 bases stayed unmatched. The CDR3 consists of 15 residues. Germline CDR1 reads PRHDT; CDR2 reads FYEKMQ (reference sequence). DNA for the CDR3: TGTGCCAGCAGTTCGGGACTAGCGGGAGCAGATACGCAGTATTTT. This sequence encodes CASSSGLAGADTQYF. Full variable domain (rest looked up from reference TRBV13 and TRBJ2-3): AAGVIQSPRHLIKEKRETATLKCYPIPRHDTVYWYQQGPGQDPQFLISFYEKMQSDKGSIPDRFSAQQFSDYHSELNMSSLELGDSALYFCASSSGLAGADTQYFGPGTRLTVL.

The chain has TRBV5-4 and TRBJ2-3; TRBD2 matches 14 bases. CDR3 size: 17 residues. V gave up 4 bases and J gave up 0 bases; unmatched junction bases: 4. CDR1 and CDR2 from the germline V gene are SGHNT and YYREEE (reference sequence). The CDR3 protein is CASSRLAGGRSTDTQYF. CDR3 DNA: TGTGCCAGCAGCAGACTAGCGGGGGGGCGAAGCACAGATACGCAGTATTTT.

The chain carries TRBV6-5 and TRBJ1-2; TRBD1 aligns across 8 bases. Looked up from germline, CDR1 is MNHEY and CDR2 is SVGAGI. CDR3 size: 16 residues. J lost 6 bases, V lost 0 bases, and 9 bases had no gene match. DNA for the CDR3: TGTGCCAGCAGTTACTCCTGGTCGGCAGGGGGCCATGGCTACACCTTC. Translating gives CASSYSWSAGGHGYTF.

CDR3 sequence reads: CASSRTDRGNEKLFF. CDR3 nucleotide sequence: TGTGCCAGCAGCCGGACGGACAGGGGGAATGAAAAACTGTTTTTT. V is TRBV13 and J is TRBJ1-4; 10 nucleotides agree with TRBD1. CDR1 is PRHDT and CDR2 is FYEKMQ in the germline V gene (reference sequence). V lost 5 bases to trimming and J lost 5 bases; unmatched junction nucleotides: 5. The CDR3 length is 15 residues.

The gene calls are TRBV7-8 and TRBJ2-1; possible D gene TRBD2, 6 bases. Per germline, CDR1 SGHVS and CDR2 FQNEAQ. The CDR3 totals 17 residues. The V and J ends lost 1 base and 0 bases respectively, with 13 bases between them. The CDR3 sequence: CASSLVGGRTSYNEQFF. The CDR3 coding sequence is TGTGCCAGCAGCTTAGTTGGAGGGCGAACCTCCTACAATGAGCAGTTCTTC.

The gene calls are TRBV2 and TRBJ1-1; D ambiguous. The CDR3 loop spans 14 amino acids. Germline CDR1 and CDR2: SNHLY and FYNNEI. The ends were cut back, 4 bases at V and 2 bases at J, with 11 bases in the middle. In DNA, the CDR3 is TGTGCCAGCAGTGGCGACATGCCTAACACTGAAGCTTTCTTT. Residues: CASSGDMPNTEAFF.